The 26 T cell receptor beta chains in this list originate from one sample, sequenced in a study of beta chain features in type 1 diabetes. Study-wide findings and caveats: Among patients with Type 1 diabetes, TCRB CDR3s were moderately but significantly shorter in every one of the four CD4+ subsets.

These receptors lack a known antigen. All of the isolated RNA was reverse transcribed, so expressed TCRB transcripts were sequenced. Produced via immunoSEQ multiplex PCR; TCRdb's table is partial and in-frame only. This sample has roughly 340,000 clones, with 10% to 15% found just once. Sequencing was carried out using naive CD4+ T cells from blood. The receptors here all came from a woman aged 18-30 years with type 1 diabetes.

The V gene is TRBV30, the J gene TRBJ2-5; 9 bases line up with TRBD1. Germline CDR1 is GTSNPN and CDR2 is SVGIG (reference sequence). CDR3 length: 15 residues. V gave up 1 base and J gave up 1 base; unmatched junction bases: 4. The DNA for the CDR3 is TGTGCCTGGAGTGGGACAGGGGTTCTCCAAGAGACCCAGTACTTC. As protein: CAWSGTGVLQETQYF.

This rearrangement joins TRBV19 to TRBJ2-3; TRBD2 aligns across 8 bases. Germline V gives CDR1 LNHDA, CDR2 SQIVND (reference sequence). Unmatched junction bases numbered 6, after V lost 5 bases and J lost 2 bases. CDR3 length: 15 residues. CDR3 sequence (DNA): TGTGCCAGTAGTTTCCAAGCGGGAGTCACAGATACGCAGTATTTT. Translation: CASSFQAGVTDTQYF.

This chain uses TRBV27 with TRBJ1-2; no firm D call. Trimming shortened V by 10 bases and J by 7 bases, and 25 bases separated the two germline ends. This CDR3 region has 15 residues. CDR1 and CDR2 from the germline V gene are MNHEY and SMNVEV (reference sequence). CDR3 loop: CATQPQVDSAGGYTF. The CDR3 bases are TGTGCCACCCAACCCCAAGTGGACTCGGCGGGTGGCTACACCTTC.

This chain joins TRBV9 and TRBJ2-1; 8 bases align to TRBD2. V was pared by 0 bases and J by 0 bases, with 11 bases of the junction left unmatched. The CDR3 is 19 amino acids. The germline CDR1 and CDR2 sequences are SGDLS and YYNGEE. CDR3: CASSVGGGGYQSSYNEQFF. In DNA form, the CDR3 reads TGTGCCAGCAGCGTAGGGGGCGGGGGGTACCAAAGCTCCTACAATGAGCAGTTCTTC.

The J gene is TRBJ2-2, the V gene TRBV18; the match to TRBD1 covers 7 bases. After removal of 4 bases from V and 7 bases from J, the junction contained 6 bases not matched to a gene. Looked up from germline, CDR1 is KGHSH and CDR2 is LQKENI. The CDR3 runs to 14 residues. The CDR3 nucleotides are TGTGCCAGCTCACTCGACAGGGTGAACGGGGAGCTGTTTTTT. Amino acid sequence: CASSLDRVNGELFF.

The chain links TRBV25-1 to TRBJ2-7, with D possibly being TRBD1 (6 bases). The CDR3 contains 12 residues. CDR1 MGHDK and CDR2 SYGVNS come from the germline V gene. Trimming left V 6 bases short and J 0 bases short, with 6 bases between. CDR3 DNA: TGTGCCAGCAGACAGGGCTCCTACGAGCAGTACTTC. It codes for CASRQGSYEQYF.

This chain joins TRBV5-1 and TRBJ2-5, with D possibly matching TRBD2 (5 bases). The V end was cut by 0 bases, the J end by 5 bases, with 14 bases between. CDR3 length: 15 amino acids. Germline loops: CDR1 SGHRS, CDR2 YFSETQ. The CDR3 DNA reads TGCGCCAGCAGCTTGGCCAATGGAAGAGGGGAGACCCAGTACTTC. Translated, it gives CASSLANGRGETQYF.

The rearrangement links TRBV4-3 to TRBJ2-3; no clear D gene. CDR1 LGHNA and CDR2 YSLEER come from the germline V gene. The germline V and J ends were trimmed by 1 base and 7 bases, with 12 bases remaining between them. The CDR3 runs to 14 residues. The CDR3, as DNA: TGCGCCAGCAGCCAAGGGGTCTGGGCCAATACGCAGTATTTT. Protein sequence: CASSQGVWANTQYF.

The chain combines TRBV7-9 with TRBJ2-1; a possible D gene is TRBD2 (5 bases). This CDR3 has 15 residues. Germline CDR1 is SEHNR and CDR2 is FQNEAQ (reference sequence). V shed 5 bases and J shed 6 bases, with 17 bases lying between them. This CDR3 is CASSPIVRRTNEQFF. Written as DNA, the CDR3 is TGTGCCAGCAGCCCTATCGTAAGGAGGACCAATGAGCAGTTCTTC.

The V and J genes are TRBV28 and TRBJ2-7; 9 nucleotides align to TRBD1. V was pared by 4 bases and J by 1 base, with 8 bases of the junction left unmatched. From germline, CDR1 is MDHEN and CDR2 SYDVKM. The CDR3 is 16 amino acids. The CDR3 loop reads CASSSHGQGRSYEQYF. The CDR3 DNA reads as TGTGCCAGCAGTTCCCATGGACAGGGGAGGTCCTACGAGCAGTACTTC. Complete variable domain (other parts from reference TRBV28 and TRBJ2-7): DVKVTQSSRYLVKRTGEKVFLECVQDMDHENMFWYRQDPGLGLRLIYFSYDVKMKEKGDIPEGYSVSREKKERFSLILESASTNQTSMYLCASSSHGQGRSYEQYFGPGTRLTVT.

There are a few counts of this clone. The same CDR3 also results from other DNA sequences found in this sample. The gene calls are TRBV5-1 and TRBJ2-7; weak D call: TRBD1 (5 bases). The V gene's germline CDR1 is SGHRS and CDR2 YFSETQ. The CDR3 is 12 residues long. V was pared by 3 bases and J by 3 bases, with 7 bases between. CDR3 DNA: TGCGCCAGCAGCTCTAGGGGCTACGAGCAGTACTTC. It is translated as CASSSRGYEQYF. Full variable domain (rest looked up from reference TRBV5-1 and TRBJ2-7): KAGVTQTPRYLIKTRGQQVTLSCSPISGHRSVSWYQQTPGQGLQFLFEYFSETQRNKGNFPGRFSGRQFSNSRSEMNVSTLELGDSALYLCASSSRGYEQYFGPGTRLTVT.

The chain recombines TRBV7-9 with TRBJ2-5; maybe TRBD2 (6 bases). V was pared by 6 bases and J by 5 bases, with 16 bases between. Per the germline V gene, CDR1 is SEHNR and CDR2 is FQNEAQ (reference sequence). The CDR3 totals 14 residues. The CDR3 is CASRGGPVGETQYF. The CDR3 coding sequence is TGTGCCAGCAGAGGAGGGCCCGTCGGGGAGACCCAGTACTTC.

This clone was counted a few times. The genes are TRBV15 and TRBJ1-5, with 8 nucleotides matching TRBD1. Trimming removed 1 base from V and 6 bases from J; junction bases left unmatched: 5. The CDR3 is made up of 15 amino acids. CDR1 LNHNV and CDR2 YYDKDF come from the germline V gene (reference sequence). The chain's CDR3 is CATSRVDRGSQPQHF. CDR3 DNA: TGTGCCACCAGCAGAGTCGACAGGGGTAGTCAGCCCCAGCATTTT.

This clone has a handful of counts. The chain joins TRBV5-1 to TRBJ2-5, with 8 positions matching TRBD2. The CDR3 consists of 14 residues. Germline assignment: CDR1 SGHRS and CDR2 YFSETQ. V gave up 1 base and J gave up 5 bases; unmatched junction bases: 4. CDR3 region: CASSLSGSWETQYF. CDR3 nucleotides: TGCGCCAGCAGCTTGAGCGGGAGTTGGGAGACCCAGTACTTC. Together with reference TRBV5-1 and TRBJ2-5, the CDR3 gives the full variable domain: KAGVTQTPRYLIKTRGQQVTLSCSPISGHRSVSWYQQTPGQGLQFLFEYFSETQRNKGNFPGRFSGRQFSNSRSEMNVSTLELGDSALYLCASSLSGSWETQYFGPGTRLLVL.

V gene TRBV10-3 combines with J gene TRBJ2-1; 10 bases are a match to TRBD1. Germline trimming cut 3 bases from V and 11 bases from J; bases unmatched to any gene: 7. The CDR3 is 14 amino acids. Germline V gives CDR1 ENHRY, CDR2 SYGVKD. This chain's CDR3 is CAISEGTGASQQFF. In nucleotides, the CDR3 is TGTGCCATCAGTGAAGGGACAGGGGCATCTCAGCAGTTCTTC.

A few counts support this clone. The CDR3 DNA follows: TGTGCCAGCAGTCCGGGACAGGGCTGGGCTGGCTACACCTTC. This encodes CASSPGQGWAGYTF. This chain connects TRBV28 to TRBJ1-2; 9 bases match TRBD1. The length of the CDR3 is 14 residues. Germline V gives CDR1 MDHEN, CDR2 SYDVKM. The V segment lost 5 bases and the J segment 7 bases; nucleotides outside the gene matches: 8.

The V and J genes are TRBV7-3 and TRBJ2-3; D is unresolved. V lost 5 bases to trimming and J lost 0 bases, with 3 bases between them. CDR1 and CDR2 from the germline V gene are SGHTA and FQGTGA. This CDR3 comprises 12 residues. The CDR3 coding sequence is TGTGCCAGCAGCCCTAGCACAGATACGCAGTATTTT. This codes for CASSPSTDTQYF. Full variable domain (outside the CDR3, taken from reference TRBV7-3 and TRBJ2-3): GAGVSQTPSNKVTEKGKYVELRCDPISGHTALYWYRQSLGQGPEFLIYFQGTGAADDSGLPNDRFFAVRPEGSVSTLKIQRTERGDSAVYLCASSPSTDTQYFGPGTRLTVL.

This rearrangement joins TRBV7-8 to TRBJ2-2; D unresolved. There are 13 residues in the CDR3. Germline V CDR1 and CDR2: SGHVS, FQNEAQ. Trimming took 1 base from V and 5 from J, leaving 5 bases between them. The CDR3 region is CASSLVRTGELFF. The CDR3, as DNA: TGTGCCAGCAGCTTAGTACGGACCGGGGAGCTGTTTTTT.

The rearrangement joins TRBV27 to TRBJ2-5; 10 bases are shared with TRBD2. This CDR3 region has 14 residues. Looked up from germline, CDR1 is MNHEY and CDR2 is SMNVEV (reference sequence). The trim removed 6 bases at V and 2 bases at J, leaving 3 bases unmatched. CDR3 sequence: CASRSGGAQETQYF. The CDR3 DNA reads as TGTGCCAGCAGGAGCGGGGGGGCACAAGAGACCCAGTACTTC.

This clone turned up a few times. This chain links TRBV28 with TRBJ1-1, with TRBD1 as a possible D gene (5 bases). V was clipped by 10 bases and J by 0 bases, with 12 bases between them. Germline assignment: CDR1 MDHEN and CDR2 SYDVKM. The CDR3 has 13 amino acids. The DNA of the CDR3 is TGTGCCACCTCCCGGGGGATGAACACTGAAGCTTTCTTT. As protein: CATSRGMNTEAFF.

CDR3: CASSLHIAGATEAFF. DNA for the CDR3: TGTGCCAGCAGCCTCCATATTGCAGGGGCCACTGAAGCTTTCTTT. The chain joins TRBV7-2 to TRBJ1-1; D may be TRBD1 (6 bases). The CDR3 runs to 15 residues. Trimming shortened V by 5 bases and J by 4 bases, and 17 bases separated the two germline ends. Germline loops: CDR1 SGHTA, CDR2 FQGNSA.

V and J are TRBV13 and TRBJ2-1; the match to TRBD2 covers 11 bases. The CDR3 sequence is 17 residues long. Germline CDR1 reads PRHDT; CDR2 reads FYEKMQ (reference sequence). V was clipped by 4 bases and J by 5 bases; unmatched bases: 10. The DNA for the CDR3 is TGTGCCAGCAGCTCGCACTTTACTAGCGGGGGAGACAATGAGCAGTTCTTC. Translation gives CASSSHFTSGGDNEQFF.

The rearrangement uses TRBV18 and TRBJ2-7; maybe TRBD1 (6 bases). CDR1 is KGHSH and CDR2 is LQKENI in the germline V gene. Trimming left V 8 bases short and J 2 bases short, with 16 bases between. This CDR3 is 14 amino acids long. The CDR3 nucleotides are TGTGCCAGCACATATCAGACAGGTCCCTACGAGCAGTACTTC. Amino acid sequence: CASTYQTGPYEQYF.

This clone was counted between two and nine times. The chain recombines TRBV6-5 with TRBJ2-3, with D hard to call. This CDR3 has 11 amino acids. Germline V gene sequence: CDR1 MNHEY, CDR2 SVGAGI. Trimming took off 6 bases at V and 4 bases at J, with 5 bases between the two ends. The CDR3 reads CASSSSDTQYF. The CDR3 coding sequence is TGTGCCAGCAGCAGTTCAGATACGCAGTATTTT.

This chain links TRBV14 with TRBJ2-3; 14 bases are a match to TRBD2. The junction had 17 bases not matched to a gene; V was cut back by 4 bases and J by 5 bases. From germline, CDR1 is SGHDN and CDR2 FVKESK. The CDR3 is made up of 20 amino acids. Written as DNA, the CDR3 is TGTGCCAGCAGCCTCCTTCCGGGACTAGCGGGAGAGGCGTTAATAGATACGCAGTATTTT. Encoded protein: CASSLLPGLAGEALIDTQYF.

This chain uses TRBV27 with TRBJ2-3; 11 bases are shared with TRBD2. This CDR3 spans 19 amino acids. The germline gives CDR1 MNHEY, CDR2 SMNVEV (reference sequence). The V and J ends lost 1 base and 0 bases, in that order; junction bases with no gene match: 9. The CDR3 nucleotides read TGTGCCAGCAGTTTATACCAATCGACTAGCGGGATGAGCACAGATACGCAGTATTTT. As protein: CASSLYQSTSGMSTDTQYF.